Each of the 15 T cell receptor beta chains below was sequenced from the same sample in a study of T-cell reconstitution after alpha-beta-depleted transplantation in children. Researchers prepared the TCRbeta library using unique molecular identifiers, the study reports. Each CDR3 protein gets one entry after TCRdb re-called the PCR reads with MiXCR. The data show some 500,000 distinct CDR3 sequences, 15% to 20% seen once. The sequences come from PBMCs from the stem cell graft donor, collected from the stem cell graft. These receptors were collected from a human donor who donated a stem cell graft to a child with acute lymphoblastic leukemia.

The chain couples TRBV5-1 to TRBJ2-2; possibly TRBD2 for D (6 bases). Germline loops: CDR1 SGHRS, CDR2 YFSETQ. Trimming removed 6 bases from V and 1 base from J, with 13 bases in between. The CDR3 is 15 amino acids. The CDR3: CASKAGCVNTGELFF. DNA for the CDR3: TGCGCCAGCAAGGCGGGATGCGTGAACACCGGGGAGCTGTTTTTT.

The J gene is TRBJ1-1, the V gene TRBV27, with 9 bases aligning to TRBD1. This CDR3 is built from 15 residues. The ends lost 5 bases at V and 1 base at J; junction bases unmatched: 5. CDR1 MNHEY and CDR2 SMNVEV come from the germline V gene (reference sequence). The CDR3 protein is CASSNPGQGNTEAFF. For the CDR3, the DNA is TGTGCCAGCAGTAACCCGGGACAGGGGAACACTGAAGCTTTCTTT.

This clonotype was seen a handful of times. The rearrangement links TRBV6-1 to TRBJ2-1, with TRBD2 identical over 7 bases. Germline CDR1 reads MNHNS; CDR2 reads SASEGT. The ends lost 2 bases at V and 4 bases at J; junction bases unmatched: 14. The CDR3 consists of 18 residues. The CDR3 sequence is CASSELGLDQGRYNEQFF. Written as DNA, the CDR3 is TGTGCCAGCAGTGAATTAGGACTAGATCAAGGCCGGTACAATGAGCAGTTCTTC.

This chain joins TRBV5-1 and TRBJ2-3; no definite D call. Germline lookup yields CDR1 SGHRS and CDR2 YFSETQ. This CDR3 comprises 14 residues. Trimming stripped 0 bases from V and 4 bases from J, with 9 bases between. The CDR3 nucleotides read TGCGCCAGCAGCTTGGGAAGGGTCTCAGATACGCAGTATTTT. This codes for CASSLGRVSDTQYF.

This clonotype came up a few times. The CDR3 DNA reads TGCAGCGTTGAAGGCAGGGACTATGGCTACACCTTC. Amino acids: CSVEGRDYGYTF. The rearrangement joins TRBV29-1 to TRBJ1-2; perhaps TRBD1 as D (5 bases). Germline assignment: CDR1 SQVTM and CDR2 ANQGSEA. V was trimmed by 1 base and J by 3 bases, leaving 6 bases between them. This CDR3 contains 12 residues. Full variable domain (outside the CDR3, taken from reference TRBV29-1 and TRBJ1-2): SAVISQKPSRDICQRGTSLTIQCQVDSQVTMMFWYRQQPGQSLTLIATANQGSEATYESGFVIDKFPISRPNLTFSTLTVSNMSPEDSSIYLCSVEGRDYGYTFGSGTRLTVV.

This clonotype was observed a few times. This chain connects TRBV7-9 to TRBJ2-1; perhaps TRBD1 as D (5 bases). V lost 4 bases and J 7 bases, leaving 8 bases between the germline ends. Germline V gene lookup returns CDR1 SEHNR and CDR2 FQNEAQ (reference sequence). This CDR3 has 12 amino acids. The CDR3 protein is CASSWGRNEQFF. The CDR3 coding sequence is TGTGCCAGCAGCTGGGGCAGGAATGAGCAGTTCTTC.

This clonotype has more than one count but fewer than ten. The CDR3: CAISEENRGGYGYTF. In DNA form, the CDR3 reads TGTGCCATCAGTGAGGAAAACAGGGGAGGTTATGGCTACACCTTC. This rearrangement joins TRBV10-3 to TRBJ1-2; 7 bases align to TRBD1. The CDR3 contains 15 residues. Looked up from germline, CDR1 is ENHRY and CDR2 is SYGVKD. Trimming took 2 bases from V and 5 from J; bases not matched to a gene: 8.

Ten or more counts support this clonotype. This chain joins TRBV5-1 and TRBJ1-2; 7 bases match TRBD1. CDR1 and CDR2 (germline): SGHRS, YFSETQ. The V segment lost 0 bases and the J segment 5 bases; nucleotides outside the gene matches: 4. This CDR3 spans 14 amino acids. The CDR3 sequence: CASSLGGGAYGYTF. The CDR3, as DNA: TGCGCCAGCAGCTTGGGAGGGGGCGCGTATGGCTACACCTTC. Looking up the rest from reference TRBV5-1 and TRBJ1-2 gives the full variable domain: KAGVTQTPRYLIKTRGQQVTLSCSPISGHRSVSWYQQTPGQGLQFLFEYFSETQRNKGNFPGRFSGRQFSNSRSEMNVSTLELGDSALYLCASSLGGGAYGYTFGSGTRLTVV.

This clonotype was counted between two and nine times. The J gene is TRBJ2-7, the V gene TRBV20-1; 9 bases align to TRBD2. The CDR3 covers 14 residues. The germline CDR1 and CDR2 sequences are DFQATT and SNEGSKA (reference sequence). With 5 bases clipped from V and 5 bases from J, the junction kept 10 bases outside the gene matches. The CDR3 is CSAYISGRRNEQYF. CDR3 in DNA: TGCAGTGCTTATATTAGCGGGAGAAGGAACGAGCAGTACTTC.

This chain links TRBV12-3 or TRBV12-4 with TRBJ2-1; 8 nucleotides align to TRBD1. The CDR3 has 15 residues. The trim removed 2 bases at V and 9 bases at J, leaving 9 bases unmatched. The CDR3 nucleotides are TGTGCCAGCAGTTTACGGACAGGGACGAGGGGTGAGCAGTTCTTC. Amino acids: CASSLRTGTRGEQFF.

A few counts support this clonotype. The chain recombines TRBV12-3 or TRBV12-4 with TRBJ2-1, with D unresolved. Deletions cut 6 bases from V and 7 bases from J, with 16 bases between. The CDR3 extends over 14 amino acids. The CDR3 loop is CASSPREGRNEQFF. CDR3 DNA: TGTGCCAGCAGCCCCCGCGAAGGGCGGAATGAGCAGTTCTTC.

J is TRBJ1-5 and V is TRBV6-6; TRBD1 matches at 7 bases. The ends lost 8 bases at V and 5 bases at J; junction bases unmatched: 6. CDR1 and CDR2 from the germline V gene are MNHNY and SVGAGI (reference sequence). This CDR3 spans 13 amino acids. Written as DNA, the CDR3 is TGTGCCAGCGGAGACAGGGTCGATCAGCCCCAGCATTTT. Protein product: CASGDRVDQPQHF.

The CDR3 DNA reads TGCAGTGCTAGACCCGGGAATAGCAATCAGCCCCAGCATTTT. Encoded protein: CSARPGNSNQPQHF. The chain uses TRBV20-1 and TRBJ1-5; D unclear. Per the germline V gene, CDR1 is DFQATT and CDR2 is SNEGSKA (reference sequence). The V end was cut by 2 bases, the J end by 0 bases, with 8 bases between. The CDR3 spans 14 residues.

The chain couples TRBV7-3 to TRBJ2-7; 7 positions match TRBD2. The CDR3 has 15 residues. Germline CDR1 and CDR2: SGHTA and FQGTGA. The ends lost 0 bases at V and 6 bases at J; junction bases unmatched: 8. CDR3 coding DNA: TGTGCCAGCAGCTTAACGGGGATAGCGGGCGCCGAGCAGTACTTC. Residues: CASSLTGIAGAEQYF.

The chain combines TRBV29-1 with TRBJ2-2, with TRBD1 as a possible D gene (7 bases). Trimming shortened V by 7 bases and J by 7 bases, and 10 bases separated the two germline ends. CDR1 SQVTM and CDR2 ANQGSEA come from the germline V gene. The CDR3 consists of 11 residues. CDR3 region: CSGGDSGELFF. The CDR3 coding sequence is TGCAGCGGGGGGGACAGCGGGGAGCTGTTTTTT.